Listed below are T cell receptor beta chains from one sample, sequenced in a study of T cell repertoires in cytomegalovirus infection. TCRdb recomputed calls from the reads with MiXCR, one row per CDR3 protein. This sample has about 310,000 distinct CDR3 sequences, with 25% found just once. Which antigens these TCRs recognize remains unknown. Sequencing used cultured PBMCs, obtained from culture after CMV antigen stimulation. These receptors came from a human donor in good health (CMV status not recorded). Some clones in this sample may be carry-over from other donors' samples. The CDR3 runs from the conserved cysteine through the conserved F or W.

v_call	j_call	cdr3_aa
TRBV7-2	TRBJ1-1	CASEEGQGWTEAFF
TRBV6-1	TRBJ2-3	CASSVLASGDTQYF
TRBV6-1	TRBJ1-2	CASRGDSNYGYTF
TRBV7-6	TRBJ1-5	CASSLLWGYSNQPQHF
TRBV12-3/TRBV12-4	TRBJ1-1	CASSFGRQDTEAFF
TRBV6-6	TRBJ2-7	CASSARGGGEQYF
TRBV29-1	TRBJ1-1	CSADGTPDTEAFF
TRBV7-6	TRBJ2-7	CASSLVGTHGRPEQYF
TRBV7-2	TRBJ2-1	CASSPPGTSSYNEQFF
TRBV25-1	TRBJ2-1	CASSHPTRVPSYNEQFF
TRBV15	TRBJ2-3	CATSRDRASGYTQYF
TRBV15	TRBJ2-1	CATSRFPSGSSYNEQFF
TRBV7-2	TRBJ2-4	CASSSDRGLRNIQYF
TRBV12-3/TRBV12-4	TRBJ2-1	CASSLFGLRNEQFF
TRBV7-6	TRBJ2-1	CASSLVLAGANEQFF
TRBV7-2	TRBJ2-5	CASSLVRLAGGKWDQETQYF
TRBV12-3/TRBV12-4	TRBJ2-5	CASSSRPRGTGETQYF